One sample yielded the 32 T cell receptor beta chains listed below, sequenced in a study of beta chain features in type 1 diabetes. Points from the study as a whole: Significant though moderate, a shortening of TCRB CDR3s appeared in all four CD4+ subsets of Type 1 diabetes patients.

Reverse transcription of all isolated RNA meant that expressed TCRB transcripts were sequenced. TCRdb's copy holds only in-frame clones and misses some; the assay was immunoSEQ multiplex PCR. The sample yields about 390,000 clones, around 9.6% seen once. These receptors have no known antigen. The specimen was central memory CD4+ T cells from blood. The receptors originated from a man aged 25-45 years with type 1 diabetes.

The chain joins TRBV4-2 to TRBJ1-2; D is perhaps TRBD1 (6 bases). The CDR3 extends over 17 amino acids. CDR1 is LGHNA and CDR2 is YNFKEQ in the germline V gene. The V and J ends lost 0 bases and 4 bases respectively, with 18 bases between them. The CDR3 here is CASSQDFRGRQVYGYTF. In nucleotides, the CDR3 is TGTGCCAGCAGCCAAGATTTCAGGGGAAGACAGGTCTATGGCTACACCTTC.

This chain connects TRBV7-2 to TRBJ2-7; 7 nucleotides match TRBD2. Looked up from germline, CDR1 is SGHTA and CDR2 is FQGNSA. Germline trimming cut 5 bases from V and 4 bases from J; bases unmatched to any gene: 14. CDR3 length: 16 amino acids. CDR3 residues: CASSPRRAGSPYEQYF. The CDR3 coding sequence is TGTGCCAGCAGCCCCAGAAGAGCGGGATCGCCTTACGAGCAGTACTTC.

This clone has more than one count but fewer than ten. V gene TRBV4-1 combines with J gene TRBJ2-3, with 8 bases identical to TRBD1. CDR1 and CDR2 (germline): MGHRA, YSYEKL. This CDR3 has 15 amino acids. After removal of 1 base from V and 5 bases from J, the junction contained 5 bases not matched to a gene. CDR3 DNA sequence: TGCGCCAGCAGCCAAGGGGACAGGCCGCTAGATACGCAGTATTTT. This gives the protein CASSQGDRPLDTQYF.

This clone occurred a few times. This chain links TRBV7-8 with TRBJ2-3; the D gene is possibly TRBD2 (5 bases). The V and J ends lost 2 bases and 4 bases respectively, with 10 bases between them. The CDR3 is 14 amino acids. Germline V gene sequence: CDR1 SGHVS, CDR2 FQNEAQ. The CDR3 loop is CASSLYGESDTQYF. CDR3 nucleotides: TGTGCCAGCAGCTTATACGGGGAGTCAGATACGCAGTATTTT.

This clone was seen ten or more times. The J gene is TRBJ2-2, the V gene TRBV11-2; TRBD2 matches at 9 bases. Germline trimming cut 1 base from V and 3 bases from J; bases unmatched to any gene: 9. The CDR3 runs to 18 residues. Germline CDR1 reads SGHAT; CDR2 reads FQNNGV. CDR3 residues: CASSLVVSGRAYTGELFF. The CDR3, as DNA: TGTGCCAGCAGCTTAGTTGTTAGCGGGAGAGCTTACACCGGGGAGCTGTTTTTT.

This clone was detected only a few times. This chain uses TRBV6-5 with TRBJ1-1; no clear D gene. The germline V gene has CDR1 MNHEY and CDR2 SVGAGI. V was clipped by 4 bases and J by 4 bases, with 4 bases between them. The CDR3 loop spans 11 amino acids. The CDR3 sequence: CASSSITEAFF. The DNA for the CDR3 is TGTGCCAGCAGTTCTATCACTGAAGCTTTCTTT.

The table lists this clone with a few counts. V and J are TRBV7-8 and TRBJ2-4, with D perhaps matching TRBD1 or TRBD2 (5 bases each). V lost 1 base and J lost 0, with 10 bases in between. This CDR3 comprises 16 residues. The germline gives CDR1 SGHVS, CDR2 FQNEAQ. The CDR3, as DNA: TGTGCCAGCAGCTTAGGGCTTGGGGGAGCCAAAAACATTCAGTACTTC. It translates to CASSLGLGGAKNIQYF. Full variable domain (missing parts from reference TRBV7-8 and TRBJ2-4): GAGVSQSPRYKVAKRGQDVALRCDPISGHVSLFWYQQALGQGPEFLTYFQNEAQLDKSGLPSDRFFAERPEGSVSTLKIQRTQQEDSAVYLCASSLGLGGAKNIQYFGAGTRLSVL.

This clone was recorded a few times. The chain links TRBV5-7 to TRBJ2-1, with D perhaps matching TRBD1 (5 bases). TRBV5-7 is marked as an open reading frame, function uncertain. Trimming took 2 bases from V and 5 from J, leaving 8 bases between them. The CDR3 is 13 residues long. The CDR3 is CASSFYRNNEQFF. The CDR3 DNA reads TGTGCCAGCAGCTTTTACAGGAACAATGAGCAGTTCTTC.

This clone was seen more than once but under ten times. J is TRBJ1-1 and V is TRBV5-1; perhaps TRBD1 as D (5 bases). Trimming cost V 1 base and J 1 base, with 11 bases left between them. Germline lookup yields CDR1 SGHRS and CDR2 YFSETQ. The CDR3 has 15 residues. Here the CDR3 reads CASSLQGTANTEAFF. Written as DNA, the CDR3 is TGCGCCAGCAGCTTGCAGGGAACGGCGAACACTGAAGCTTTCTTT.

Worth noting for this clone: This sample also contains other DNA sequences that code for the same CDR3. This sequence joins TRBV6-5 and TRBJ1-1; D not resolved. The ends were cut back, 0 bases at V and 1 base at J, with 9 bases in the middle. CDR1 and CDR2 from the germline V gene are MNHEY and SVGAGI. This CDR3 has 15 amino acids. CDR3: CASSYSRGGNTEAFF. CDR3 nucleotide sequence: TGTGCCAGCAGTTACTCGAGAGGCGGGAACACTGAAGCTTTCTTT.

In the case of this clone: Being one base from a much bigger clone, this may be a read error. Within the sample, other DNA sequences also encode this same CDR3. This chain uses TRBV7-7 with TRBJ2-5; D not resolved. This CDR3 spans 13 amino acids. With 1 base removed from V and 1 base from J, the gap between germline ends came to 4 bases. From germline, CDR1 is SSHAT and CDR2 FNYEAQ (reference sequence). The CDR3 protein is CASSLGFQETQYF. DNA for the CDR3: TGTGCCAGCAGCTTAGGGTTCCAAGAGACCCAGTACTTC.

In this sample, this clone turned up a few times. CDR3 loop: CASSFGPSTDTQYF. CDR3 bases: TGTGCCAGCAGTTTTGGACCTAGCACAGATACGCAGTATTTT. The genes are TRBV6-1 and TRBJ2-3; D gene uncertain. Germline CDR1 is MNHNS and CDR2 is SASEGT. Trimming cost V 5 bases and J 0 bases, with 9 bases left between them. The CDR3 is made up of 14 amino acids.

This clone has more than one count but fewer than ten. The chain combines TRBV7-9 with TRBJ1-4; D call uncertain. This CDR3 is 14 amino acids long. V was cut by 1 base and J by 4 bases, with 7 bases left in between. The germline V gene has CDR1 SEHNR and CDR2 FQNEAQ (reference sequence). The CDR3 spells CASSLGGSNEKLFF. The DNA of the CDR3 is TGTGCCAGCAGCTTAGGTGGGAGTAATGAAAAACTGTTTTTT.

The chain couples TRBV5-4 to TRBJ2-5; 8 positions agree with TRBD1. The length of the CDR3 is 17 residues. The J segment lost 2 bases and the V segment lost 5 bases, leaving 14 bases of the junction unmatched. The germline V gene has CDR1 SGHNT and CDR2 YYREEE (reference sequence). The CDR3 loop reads CASRPRTLDREQETQYF. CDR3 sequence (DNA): TGTGCCAGCAGACCCCGGACCTTGGACAGGGAACAAGAGACCCAGTACTTC.

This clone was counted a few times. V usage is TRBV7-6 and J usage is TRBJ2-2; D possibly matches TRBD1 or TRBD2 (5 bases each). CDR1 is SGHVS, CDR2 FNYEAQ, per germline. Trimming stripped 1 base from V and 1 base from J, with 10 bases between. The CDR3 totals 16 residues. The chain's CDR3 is CASSLGGTVNTGELFF. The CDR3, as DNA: TGTGCCAGCAGCTTAGGTGGGACGGTGAACACCGGGGAGCTGTTTTTT.

CDR3: CASSSTTGTVYEQYF. The DNA for the CDR3 is TGCGCCAGCAGCTCGACGACCGGGACAGTCTACGAGCAGTACTTC. The chain uses TRBV5-1 and TRBJ2-7; 7 bases are shared with TRBD1. Per germline, CDR1 SGHRS and CDR2 YFSETQ. After removal of 3 bases from V and 3 bases from J, the junction contained 9 bases not matched to a gene. This CDR3 spans 15 amino acids. Using reference TRBV5-1 and TRBJ2-7 for the parts outside the CDR3, the full variable domain is KAGVTQTPRYLIKTRGQQVTLSCSPISGHRSVSWYQQTPGQGLQFLFEYFSETQRNKGNFPGRFSGRQFSNSRSEMNVSTLELGDSALYLCASSSTTGTVYEQYFGPGTRLTVT.

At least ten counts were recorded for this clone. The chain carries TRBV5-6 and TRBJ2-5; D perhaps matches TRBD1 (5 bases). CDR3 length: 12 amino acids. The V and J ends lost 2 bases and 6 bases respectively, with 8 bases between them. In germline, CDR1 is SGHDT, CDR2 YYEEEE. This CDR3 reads CASSFDSQTQYF. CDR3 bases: TGTGCCAGCAGCTTCGACAGCCAGACCCAGTACTTC. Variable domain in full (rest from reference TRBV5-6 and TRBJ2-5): DAGVTQSPTHLIKTRGQQVTLRCSPKSGHDTVSWYQQALGQGPQFIFQYYEEEERQRGNFPDRFSGHQFPNYSSELNVNALLLGDSALYLCASSFDSQTQYFGPGTRLLVL.

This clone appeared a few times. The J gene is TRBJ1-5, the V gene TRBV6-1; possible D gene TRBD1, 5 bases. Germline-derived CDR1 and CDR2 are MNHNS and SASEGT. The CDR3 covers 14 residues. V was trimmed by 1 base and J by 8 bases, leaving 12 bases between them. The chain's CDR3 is CASSEGWSGEPQHF. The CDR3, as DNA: TGTGCCAGCAGTGAAGGTTGGTCGGGGGAGCCCCAGCATTTT.

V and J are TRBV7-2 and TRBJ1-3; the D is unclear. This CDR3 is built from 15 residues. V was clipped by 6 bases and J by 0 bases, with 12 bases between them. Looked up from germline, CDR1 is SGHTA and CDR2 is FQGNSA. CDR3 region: CASRKTPISGNTIYF. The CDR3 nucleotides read TGTGCCAGCAGAAAGACGCCCATCTCTGGAAACACCATATATTTT.

The CDR3 reads CASSSLGKDQYF. Written as DNA, the CDR3 is TGTGCCAGCAGTAGTTTGGGGAAGGACCAGTACTTC. This chain uses TRBV28 with TRBJ2-5; the D is unclear. Germline V gene data show CDR1 as MDHEN and CDR2 as SYDVKM. CDR3 length: 12 residues. Trimming left V 5 bases short and J 10 bases short, with 14 bases between.

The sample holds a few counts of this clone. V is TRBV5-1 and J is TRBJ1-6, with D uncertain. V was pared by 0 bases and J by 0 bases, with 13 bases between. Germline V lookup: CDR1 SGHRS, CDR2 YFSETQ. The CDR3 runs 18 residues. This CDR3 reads CASSLGEVTSSYNSPLHF. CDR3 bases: TGCGCCAGCAGCTTGGGCGAGGTGACGAGCTCCTATAATTCACCCCTCCACTTT.

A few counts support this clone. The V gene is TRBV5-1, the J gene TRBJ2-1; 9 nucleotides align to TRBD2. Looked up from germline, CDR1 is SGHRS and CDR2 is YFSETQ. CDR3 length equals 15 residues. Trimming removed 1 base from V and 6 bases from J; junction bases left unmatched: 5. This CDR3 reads CASSLFSGGTNEQFF. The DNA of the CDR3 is TGCGCCAGCAGCTTGTTCAGCGGGGGGACCAATGAGCAGTTCTTC.

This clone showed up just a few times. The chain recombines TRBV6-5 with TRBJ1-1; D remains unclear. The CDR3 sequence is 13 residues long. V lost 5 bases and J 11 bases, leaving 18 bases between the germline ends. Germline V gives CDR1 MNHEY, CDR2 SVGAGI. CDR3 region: CASSPDSTLKAFF. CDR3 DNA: TGTGCCAGCAGTCCGGACTCTACACTGAAGGCTTTCTTT.

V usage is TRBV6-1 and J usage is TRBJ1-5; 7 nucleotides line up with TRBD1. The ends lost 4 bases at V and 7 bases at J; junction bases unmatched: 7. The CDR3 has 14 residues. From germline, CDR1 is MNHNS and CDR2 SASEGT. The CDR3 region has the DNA TGTGCCAGCAGTGCGCAGGGGGGCCAACAGCCCCAGCATTTT. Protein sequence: CASSAQGGQQPQHF.

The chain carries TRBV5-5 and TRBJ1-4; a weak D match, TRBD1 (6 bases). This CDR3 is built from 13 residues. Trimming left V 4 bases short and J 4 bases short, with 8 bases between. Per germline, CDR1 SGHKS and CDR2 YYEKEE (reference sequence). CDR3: CASSPQGNEKLFF. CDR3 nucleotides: TGTGCCAGCAGCCCACAGGGTAATGAAAAACTGTTTTTT.

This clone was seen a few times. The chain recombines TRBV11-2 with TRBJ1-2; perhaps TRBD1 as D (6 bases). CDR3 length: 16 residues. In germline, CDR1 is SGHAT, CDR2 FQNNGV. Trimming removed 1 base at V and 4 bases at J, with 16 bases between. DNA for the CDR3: TGTGCCAGCAGCTTAGTAGCTGGGGGCTATCGCTATGGCTACACCTTC. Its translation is CASSLVAGGYRYGYTF. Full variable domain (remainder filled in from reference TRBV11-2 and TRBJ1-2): EAGVAQSPRYKIIEKRQSVAFWCNPISGHATLYWYQQILGQGPKLLIQFQNNGVVDDSQLPKDRFSAERLKGVDSTLKIQPAKLEDSAVYLCASSLVAGGYRYGYTFGSGTRLTVV.

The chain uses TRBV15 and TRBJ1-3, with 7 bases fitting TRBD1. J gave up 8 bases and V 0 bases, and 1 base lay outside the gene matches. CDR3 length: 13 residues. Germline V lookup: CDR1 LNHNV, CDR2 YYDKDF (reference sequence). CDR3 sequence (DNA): TGTGCCACCAGCAGAGATCAGGGGGACACCATATATTTT. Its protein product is CATSRDQGDTIYF.

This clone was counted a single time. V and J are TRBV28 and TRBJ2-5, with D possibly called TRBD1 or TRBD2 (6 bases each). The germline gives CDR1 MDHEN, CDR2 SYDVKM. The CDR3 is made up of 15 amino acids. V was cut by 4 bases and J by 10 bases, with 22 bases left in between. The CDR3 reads CASSYGDTSGLDQYF. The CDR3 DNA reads TGTGCCAGCAGTTATGGGGACACCAGCGGGCTGGACCAGTACTTC. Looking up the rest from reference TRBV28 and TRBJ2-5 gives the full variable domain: DVKVTQSSRYLVKRTGEKVFLECVQDMDHENMFWYRQDPGLGLRLIYFSYDVKMKEKGDIPEGYSVSREKKERFSLILESASTNQTSMYLCASSYGDTSGLDQYFGPGTRLLVL.

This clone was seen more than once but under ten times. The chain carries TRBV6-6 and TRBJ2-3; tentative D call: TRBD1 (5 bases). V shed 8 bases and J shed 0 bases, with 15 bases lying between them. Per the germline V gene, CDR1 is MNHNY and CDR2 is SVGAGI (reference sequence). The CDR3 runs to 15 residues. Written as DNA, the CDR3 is TGTGCCAGCCAAAATGGCAGGGCGAGCACAGATACGCAGTATTTT. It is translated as CASQNGRASTDTQYF.

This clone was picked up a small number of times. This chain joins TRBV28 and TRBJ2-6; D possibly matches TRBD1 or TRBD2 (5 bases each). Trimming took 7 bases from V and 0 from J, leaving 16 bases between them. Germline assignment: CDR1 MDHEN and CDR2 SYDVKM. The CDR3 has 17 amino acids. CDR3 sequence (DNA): TGTGCCAGCACCCTTAGGGCAGGGAGCTCTGGGGCCAACGTCCTGACTTTC. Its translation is CASTLRAGSSGANVLTF.

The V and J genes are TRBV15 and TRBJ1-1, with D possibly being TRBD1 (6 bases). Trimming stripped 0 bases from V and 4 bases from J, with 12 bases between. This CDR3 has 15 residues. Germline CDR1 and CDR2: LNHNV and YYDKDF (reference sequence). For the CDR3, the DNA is TGTGCCACCAGCAGAGATTGGGGGGGCCCCACTGAAGCTTTCTTT. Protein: CATSRDWGGPTEAFF.

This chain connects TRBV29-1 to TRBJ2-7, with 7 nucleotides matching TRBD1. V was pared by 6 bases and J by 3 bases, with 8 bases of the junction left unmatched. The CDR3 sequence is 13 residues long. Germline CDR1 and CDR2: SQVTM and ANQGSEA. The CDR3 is CSVRKTGYYEQYF. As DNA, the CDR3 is TGCAGCGTGAGGAAGACAGGGTACTACGAGCAGTACTTC.